These 27 T cell receptor beta chains were sequenced from one sample in a study of blood T cell repertoires in COVID-19. Using immunoSEQ multiplex PCR, the repertoire was profiled, and TCRdb retains in-frame clones only, with some absent. The data contain some 260,000 clones, 85% to 90% of them singletons. The material sequenced was PBMCs or T cells enriched from blood (not recorded which). All receptors derive from a man aged 35-49 years who had recovered from COVID-19.

In this sample, this clone turned up a few times. The chain is built from TRBV7-9 and TRBJ1-2; possibly TRBD1 for D (5 bases). CDR3 length: 15 residues. The germline V and J ends were trimmed by 1 base and 2 bases, with 11 bases remaining between them. Germline CDR1 and CDR2: SEHNR and FQNEAQ (reference sequence). As DNA, the CDR3 is TGTGCCAGCAGCTTAGTTTTGGGGGGAAACTATGGCTACACCTTC. It is translated as CASSLVLGGNYGYTF.

This clone was observed a few times. The CDR3, as DNA: TGTGCCAGCAGTTTAATCCGGGGGTTATCCTACAATGAGCAGTTCTTC. Encoded protein: CASSLIRGLSYNEQFF. The chain couples TRBV27 to TRBJ2-1; tentative D call: TRBD2 (6 bases). Trimming pared 2 bases from V and 1 base from J, leaving 12 bases between. CDR1 is MNHEY, CDR2 SMNVEV, per germline (reference sequence). There are 16 residues in the CDR3.

This clone has ten or more counts. The chain links TRBV23-1 to TRBJ2-1, with a weak D call TRBD2 (5 bases). TRBV23-1 is marked as an open reading frame, function uncertain. The CDR3 spans 15 residues. Trimming cost V 4 bases and J 0 bases, with 10 bases left between them. CDR3 coding DNA: TGCGCCAGCAGTCGTGTCCGGGGCTCCTACAATGAGCAGTTCTTC. It yields the protein CASSRVRGSYNEQFF.

The rearrangement links TRBV5-6 to TRBJ2-1; 9 bases map to TRBD1. The CDR3 runs 19 residues. The junction had 18 bases not matched to a gene; V was cut back by 5 bases and J by 3 bases. Germline loops: CDR1 SGHDT, CDR2 YYEEEE. The CDR3 nucleotides are TGTGCCAGCAGTTCCCCTTCTACAGGGGGCCCGCCTTTCTACAATGAGCAGTTCTTC. The encoded protein is CASSSPSTGGPPFYNEQFF.

V is TRBV3-1 (or the pseudogene TRBV3-2) and J is TRBJ2-7, with 8 nucleotides matching TRBD2. J gave up 1 base and V 2 bases, and 10 bases lay outside the gene matches. The CDR3 loop spans 17 amino acids. Germline V lookup: CDR1 LGHDT, CDR2 YNNKEL (reference sequence). Written as DNA, the CDR3 is TGTGCCAGCAGCCAATTCAGAGGGCGCGGGGGGTCCTACGAGCAGTACTTC. As protein: CASSQFRGRGGSYEQYF.

This chain links TRBV6-5 with TRBJ2-5; 7 positions agree with TRBD1. This CDR3 contains 13 residues. With V trimmed by 6 bases and J by 5 bases, 6 bases remained unmatched. In germline, CDR1 is MNHEY, CDR2 SVGAGI. In DNA form, the CDR3 reads TGTGCCAGCAGAAAGACAGGGCAGGAGACCCAGTACTTC. It codes for CASRKTGQETQYF.

The J gene is TRBJ1-1, the V gene TRBV11-3; D possibly corresponds to TRBD1 (5 bases). Per germline, CDR1 SGHNT and CDR2 YENEEA. Trimming took 5 bases from V and 3 from J, leaving 13 bases between them. The CDR3 length is 14 residues. CDR3 sequence reads: CASSLKGRDTEAFF. CDR3 nucleotides: TGTGCCAGCAGCCTTAAGGGGCGCGACACTGAAGCTTTCTTT.

This sequence joins TRBV18 and TRBJ2-5; 10 bases match TRBD1. V shed 3 bases, J shed 6 bases, and the junction held 7 bases outside the gene matches. This CDR3 has 15 residues. Germline CDR1 and CDR2: KGHSH and LQKENI. CDR3 sequence: CASSPAGTGVKTQYF. CDR3 DNA: TGTGCCAGCTCACCCGCGGGGACAGGGGTTAAGACCCAGTACTTC.

This chain links TRBV9 with TRBJ2-5; maybe TRBD2 (5 bases). Per germline, CDR1 SGDLS and CDR2 YYNGEE. V lost 4 bases and J lost 2, with 15 bases in between. The CDR3 runs to 15 residues. The chain's CDR3 is CASSPRTGLQETQYF. The DNA of the CDR3 is TGTGCCAGCAGCCCCCGGACGGGGTTACAAGAGACCCAGTACTTC.

This chain connects TRBV3-1 (or the pseudogene TRBV3-2) to TRBJ2-7, with TRBD1 as a possible D gene (6 bases). Germline lookup yields CDR1 LGHDT and CDR2 YNNKEL (reference sequence). The V gene lost 3 bases and the J gene lost 6 bases, with 21 bases spanning the gap. CDR3 length equals 16 residues. CDR3 region: CASSHEITGIEGEQYF. The CDR3, as DNA: TGTGCCAGCAGCCACGAGATTACAGGGATAGAGGGCGAGCAGTACTTC.

The J gene is TRBJ2-3, the V gene TRBV6-2 or TRBV6-3; 7 bases map to TRBD2. The germline CDR1 and CDR2 sequences are MNHEY and SVGEGT. Losses at the gene ends were 0 bases for V and 4 bases for J; bases not matched to a gene: 10. The CDR3 is 17 amino acids. The CDR3 DNA reads as TGTGCCAGCAGTTACTCGGCGTTGGCGGGGGACCCAGATACGCAGTATTTT. This gives the protein CASSYSALAGDPDTQYF.

In DNA form, the CDR3 reads TGCGCCAGCAGCCAGAGACAGGGGGCTGGAACCAACACCGGGGAGCTGTTTTTT. Translating it yields CASSQRQGAGTNTGELFF. The chain carries TRBV4-3 and TRBJ2-2, with 10 bases fitting TRBD1. V gave up 3 bases and J gave up 2 bases; unmatched junction bases: 9. The CDR3 loop spans 18 amino acids. Germline V gene data show CDR1 as LGHNA and CDR2 as YSLEER.

This chain connects TRBV7-3 to TRBJ2-2, with TRBD2 matching 9 bases. This CDR3 is 15 amino acids long. Germline loops: CDR1 SGHTA, CDR2 FQGTGA. With V trimmed by 4 bases and J by 1 base, 1 base remained unmatched. CDR3 in amino acids: CASSYSGGNTGELFF. In nucleotides, the CDR3 is TGTGCCAGCAGCTATAGCGGGGGGAACACCGGGGAGCTGTTTTTT.

The CDR3 nucleotides read TGTGCCAGCGGGACTAGCGGATACGAGCAGTACTTC. It translates to CASGTSGYEQYF. The chain uses TRBV6-5 and TRBJ2-7, with 11 positions matching TRBD2. Trimming removed 8 bases from V and 4 bases from J; junction bases left unmatched: 1. The CDR3 spans 12 residues. Germline CDR1 MNHEY, CDR2 SVGAGI.

V and J are TRBV12-3 or TRBV12-4 and TRBJ1-1, with D unclear. There are 12 residues in the CDR3. V was shortened by 2 bases and J by 8 bases, with 9 bases between the two germline ends. The CDR3 DNA reads as TGTGCCAGCAGTTTACCTCTAACCGAAGCTTTCTTT. Encoded protein: CASSLPLTEAFF.

The chain has TRBV2 and TRBJ1-6; D unclear. Per the germline V gene, CDR1 is SNHLY and CDR2 is FYNNEI. The V end was cut by 7 bases, the J end by 7 bases, with 20 bases between. This CDR3 spans 16 amino acids. This CDR3 reads CASTWNSDPGNSPLHF. CDR3 DNA sequence: TGTGCCAGCACCTGGAACTCCGACCCGGGGAATTCACCCCTCCACTTT.

This chain links TRBV3-1 (or the pseudogene TRBV3-2) with TRBJ1-2; 8 bases agree with TRBD1. The V gene's germline CDR1 is LGHDT and CDR2 YNNKEL (reference sequence). The trim removed 2 bases at V and 7 bases at J, leaving 6 bases unmatched. The CDR3 sequence is 14 residues long. In nucleotides, the CDR3 is TGTGCCAGCAGCCAAAGAGGACAGGGTGGTGGCTACACCTTC. It encodes CASSQRGQGGGYTF.

This clone showed up just once. This chain connects TRBV3-1 (or the pseudogene TRBV3-2) to TRBJ2-2; D remains unclear. Germline assignment: CDR1 LGHDT and CDR2 YNNKEL (reference sequence). Trimming took off 0 bases at V and 3 bases at J, with 5 bases between the two ends. This CDR3 spans 14 amino acids. CDR3: CASSQEFYTGELFF. Here the CDR3 DNA reads TGTGCCAGCAGCCAAGAATTCTACACCGGGGAGCTGTTTTTT.

The rearrangement joins TRBV7-8 to TRBJ2-7; TRBD1 agrees at 7 bases. Germline CDR1 SGHVS, CDR2 FQNEAQ. The CDR3 consists of 15 residues. V lost 1 base, J lost 5 bases, and 8 bases stayed unmatched. The CDR3 protein is CASSLGRGTVHEQYF. CDR3 sequence (DNA): TGTGCCAGCAGCTTAGGTAGAGGGACAGTTCACGAGCAGTACTTC.

This clone was detected only once. This chain links TRBV11-2 with TRBJ2-1; 7 nucleotides match TRBD1. The CDR3 has 17 amino acids. CDR1 is SGHAT and CDR2 is FQNNGV in the germline V gene. With 3 bases clipped from V and 2 bases from J, the junction kept 10 bases outside the gene matches. The CDR3 loop is CASSLGRTGTAYNEQFF. CDR3 in DNA: TGTGCCAGCAGCTTGGGACGAACCGGGACAGCCTACAATGAGCAGTTCTTC.

The V call is TRBV4-1, the J call TRBJ2-1; 7 bases align to TRBD2. V lost 4 bases to trimming and J lost 3 bases; unmatched junction nucleotides: 9. The germline gives CDR1 MGHRA, CDR2 YSYEKL. There are 16 residues in the CDR3. The CDR3 sequence is CASSPSGGDFYNEQFF. In DNA form, the CDR3 reads TGCGCCAGCAGCCCAAGTGGGGGGGATTTCTACAATGAGCAGTTCTTC.

V gene TRBV11-2 combines with J gene TRBJ1-2, with D uncertain. V dropped 1 base and J dropped 6 bases, with 9 bases sitting between them. There are 13 residues in the CDR3. In germline, CDR1 is SGHAT, CDR2 FQNNGV. As DNA, the CDR3 is TGTGCCAGCAGCTTAGGAGGGAACGATGGCTACACCTTC. It specifies CASSLGGNDGYTF. Drawing the rest from reference TRBV11-2 and TRBJ1-2, the complete variable domain is EAGVAQSPRYKIIEKRQSVAFWCNPISGHATLYWYQQILGQGPKLLIQFQNNGVVDDSQLPKDRFSAERLKGVDSTLKIQPAKLEDSAVYLCASSLGGNDGYTFGSGTRLTVV.

V and J are TRBV7-2 and TRBJ1-2, with 7 bases fitting TRBD1. The trim removed 5 bases at V and 0 bases at J, leaving 6 bases unmatched. Germline-derived CDR1 and CDR2 are SGHTA and FQGNSA. CDR3 length equals 15 residues. The CDR3 loop reads CASSISTGANYGYTF. CDR3 coding DNA: TGTGCCAGCAGCATAAGTACAGGGGCTAACTATGGCTACACCTTC.

CDR3 sequence (DNA): TGTGCCAGCAGTACGAGACTCACGGGGGGTGAGCAGTTCTTC. This sequence encodes CASSTRLTGGEQFF. The V call is TRBV6-2 or TRBV6-3, the J call TRBJ2-1; TRBD2 aligns across 7 bases. V shed 5 bases, J shed 9 bases, and the junction held 10 bases outside the gene matches. The CDR3 runs 14 residues. Germline V gene data show CDR1 as MNHEY and CDR2 as SVGEGT.

The chain combines TRBV27 with TRBJ2-2; possibly TRBD2 for D (6 bases). V was clipped by 8 bases and J by 6 bases, with 16 bases between them. The CDR3 is 14 amino acids. CDR1 is MNHEY and CDR2 is SMNVEV in the germline V gene (reference sequence). CDR3 sequence: CASSYGRNPGELFF. As DNA, the CDR3 is TGTGCCAGCTCATACGGGAGAAACCCCGGGGAGCTGTTTTTT.

J is TRBJ2-7 and V is TRBV5-4; 11 bases are a match to TRBD1. The CDR3 consists of 14 residues. V was clipped by 4 bases and J by 5 bases; unmatched bases: 5. Germline V CDR1 and CDR2: SGHNT, YYREEE (reference sequence). The CDR3: CASSPGQGADEQYF. CDR3 nucleotides: TGTGCCAGCAGCCCTGGACAGGGGGCCGACGAGCAGTACTTC.

This clone was recorded a few times. The V and J genes are TRBV19 and TRBJ2-7, with 8 nucleotides matching TRBD1. Trimming cost V 0 bases and J 5 bases; bases outside gene matches: 3. This CDR3 has 14 residues. Germline V lookup: CDR1 LNHDA, CDR2 SQIVND (reference sequence). The CDR3, as DNA: TGTGCCAGTAGTATAGATCGGGACAGGAACGAGCAGTACTTC. Translated, it gives CASSIDRDRNEQYF.